This record looks at one T cell receptor beta chain sequence and its context. Primers used in a second PCR of roughly 7 to 12 cycles were a sample-barcoded 5' primer and a J-beta primer mix. TCRdb fed the 5' RACE reads into MiXCR, producing one record per CDR3 protein. The profile shows about 400,000 distinct CDR3 sequences, 52% of them singletons. The data derive from a study of blood T cells in healthy people across ages. The CDR3 runs 13 residues. Germline loops: CDR1 DFQATT, CDR2 SNEGSKA (reference sequence). Between the trimmed V and J ends, which lost 6 bases and 3 bases, there was a span of 15 bases.

Sequenced material: blood. V and J are TRBV20-1 and TRBJ2-7, with a tentative D call TRBD1 (6 bases). The receptor's source is a man in his fifties or sixties in good health. The CDR3 nucleotides are TGCAGTGCCAAGGGGGATACGGACTACGAGCAGTACTTC. It specifies CSAKGDTDYEQYF.